The 8 T cell receptor beta chains presented below share a single source sample, sequenced in a study of blood T cell repertoires in COVID-19. The data were produced by immunoSEQ multiplex PCR, yet TCRdb's version contains in-frame clones alone and is incomplete. Altogether under 350,000 clones are present, roughly 85% being singletons, with the ten largest covering 7.2%. Material: peripheral blood. These TCRs come from a human donor in a cohort sampled during active COVID-19.

This clone occurred once. V usage is TRBV20-1 and J usage is TRBJ2-2, with TRBD2 identical over 13 bases. The V gene's germline CDR1 is DFQATT and CDR2 SNEGSKA (reference sequence). Trimming removed 3 bases from V and 7 bases from J; junction bases left unmatched: 8. The CDR3 contains 16 residues. CDR3 nucleotides: TGCAGTGCTAGTGCCGGGACTAGCGGGGTCTACGGGGAGCTGTTTTTT. Residues: CSASAGTSGVYGELFF.

A note on this clone: Different DNA sequences within this sample yield the same CDR3. The chain uses TRBV5-4 and TRBJ2-3; D gene unclear. This CDR3 is built from 15 residues. Trimming shortened V by 0 bases and J by 0 bases, and 8 bases separated the two germline ends. Germline V lookup: CDR1 SGHNT, CDR2 YYREEE (reference sequence). CDR3 residues: CASSLGGTSTDTQYF. The CDR3 DNA follows: TGTGCCAGCAGCTTGGGCGGAACTAGCACAGATACGCAGTATTTT.

The CDR3 here is CASSLGFGQGNEQFF. In DNA form, the CDR3 reads TGTGCCAGCAGCTTAGGGTTCGGACAAGGCAATGAGCAGTTCTTC. V and J are TRBV7-2 and TRBJ2-1, with D perhaps matching TRBD1 (5 bases). CDR1 SGHTA and CDR2 FQGNSA come from the germline V gene. The ends were cut back, 1 base at V and 6 bases at J, with 13 bases in the middle. This CDR3 is built from 15 residues.

As DNA, the CDR3 is TGTGCCAGCAGTGAAGACCTAGCGGTATACGAGCAGTACTTC. Protein product: CASSEDLAVYEQYF. V gene TRBV2 combines with J gene TRBJ2-7, with TRBD2 matching 7 bases. This CDR3 has 14 amino acids. V gave up 1 base and J gave up 4 bases; unmatched junction bases: 4. Germline loops: CDR1 SNHLY, CDR2 FYNNEI.

This chain joins TRBV4-2 and TRBJ1-2; TRBD1 might be the D (6 bases). Germline assignment: CDR1 LGHNA and CDR2 YNFKEQ. V gave up 6 bases and J gave up 8 bases, with 13 bases separating them. The CDR3 is made up of 12 amino acids. This CDR3 is CASSRGASGYTF. The CDR3 DNA sequence: TGTGCCAGCAGTCGGGGGGCATCGGGCTACACCTTC.

The chain carries TRBV10-1 and TRBJ1-1; tentatively, D is TRBD1 (6 bases). CDR3 length: 13 amino acids. Trimming stripped 6 bases from V and 2 bases from J, with 10 bases between. Germline V gene data show CDR1 as WNHNN and CDR2 as SYGVQD (reference sequence). The CDR3 loop reads CASSGQINTEAFF. CDR3 nucleotide sequence: TGCGCCAGCAGCGGACAGATTAACACTGAAGCTTTCTTT.

The chain recombines TRBV2 with TRBJ2-2; perhaps TRBD2 as D (6 bases). The CDR3 loop spans 15 amino acids. V was clipped by 7 bases and J by 6 bases, with 18 bases between them. In germline, CDR1 is SNHLY, CDR2 FYNNEI. The CDR3 nucleotides are TGTGCCAGCAATGCCCCCGGGGGTTTTTCCGGGGAGCTGTTTTTT. Protein sequence: CASNAPGGFSGELFF.

The V gene is TRBV5-1, the J gene TRBJ2-2, with 10 bases that match TRBD1. This CDR3 spans 16 amino acids. J lost 4 bases, V lost 4 bases, and 7 bases had no gene match. The germline V gene encodes CDR1 SGHRS and CDR2 YFSETQ. CDR3: CASSPRTGGVTGELFF. The CDR3 DNA is TGCGCCAGCAGCCCGAGGACAGGGGGGGTCACCGGGGAGCTGTTTTTT.